This entry describes one TCR beta chain. Its antigen is not known. The record originates from a study of CD4 T cells in relation to SARS-CoV-2 and coronaviruses. Overall study: TCR beta CDR3s were sequenced after approximately nine-day antigen culture of PBMCs. A couple of subjects were Hispanic; patients were eight or nine males and a handful of females.

V lost 4 bases and J lost 3, with 11 bases in between. There are 14 residues in the CDR3. Germline V gene sequence: CDR1 LGHDT, CDR2 YNNKEL (reference sequence). Assay: immunoSEQ multiplex PCR; the TCRdb copy retains only in-frame clones and omits some. The sample has some 37,000 clones, 75% to 85% seen once. Sorted naive or memory CD4+ cells met CEF peptides for around eleven days. General study results and limits: Culture-expanded clones reflect memory recall rather than primary priming during culture.

The specimen sequenced was memory CD4+ T cells from PBMCs, cultured in vitro. The chain is built from TRBV3-1 (or the pseudogene TRBV3-2) and TRBJ2-3, with no clear D. The clonotype comes from an adult with COVID-19. This chain's CDR3 is CASSPSPTTDTQYF. The CDR3 nucleotides are TGTGCCAGCAGCCCGTCCCCAACTACAGATACGCAGTATTTT.